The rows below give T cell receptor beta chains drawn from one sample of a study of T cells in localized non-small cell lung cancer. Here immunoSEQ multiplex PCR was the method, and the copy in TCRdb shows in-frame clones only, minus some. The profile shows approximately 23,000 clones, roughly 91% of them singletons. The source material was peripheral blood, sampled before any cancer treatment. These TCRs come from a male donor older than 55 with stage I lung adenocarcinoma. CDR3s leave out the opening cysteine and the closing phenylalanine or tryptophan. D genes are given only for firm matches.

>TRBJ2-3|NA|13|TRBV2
ASSVERGAGDTQY
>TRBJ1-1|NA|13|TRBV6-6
ASSYSGSTNTEAF
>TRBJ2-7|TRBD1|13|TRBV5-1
ASSLNGQGAYEQY
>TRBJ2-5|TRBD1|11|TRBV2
ASMGQLQETQY
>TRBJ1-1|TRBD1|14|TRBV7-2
ASRSPGQGSNTEAF
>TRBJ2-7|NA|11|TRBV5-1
ASSFQGSYEQY
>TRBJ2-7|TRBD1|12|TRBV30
AWRRTGATYEQY
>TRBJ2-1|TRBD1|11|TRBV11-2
ASSLTGQVPPI
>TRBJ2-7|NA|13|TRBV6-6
ASSVDTGDVYEQY
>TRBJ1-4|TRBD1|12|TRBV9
ASNTGQTNEKLF
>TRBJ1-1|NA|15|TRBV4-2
ASSQDLVWGPGTEAF
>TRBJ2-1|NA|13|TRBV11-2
ASSLNVGRGNEQF
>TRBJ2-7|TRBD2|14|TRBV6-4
ASSDRVGSGISEQY
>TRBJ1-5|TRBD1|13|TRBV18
ASSPPGQGAQPQH
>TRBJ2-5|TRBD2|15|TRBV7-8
ASSLAALAGGGETQY
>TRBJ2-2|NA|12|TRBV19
ASRLGVNTGELF
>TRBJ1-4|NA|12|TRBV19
ASAGSAENEKLF
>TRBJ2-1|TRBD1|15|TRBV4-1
ASSQDRRGQAYNEQF
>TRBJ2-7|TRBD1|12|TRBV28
ASSSGQAAYEQY
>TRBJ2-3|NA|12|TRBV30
AWSVTGATDTQY
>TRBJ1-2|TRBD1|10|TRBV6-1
ASSLQGSGYT
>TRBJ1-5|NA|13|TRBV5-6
ASSLGPTTNQPQH
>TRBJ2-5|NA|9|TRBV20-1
SARVQETQY
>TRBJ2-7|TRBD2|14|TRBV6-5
ASSYSGEGWEYEQY
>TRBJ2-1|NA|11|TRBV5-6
ASARDFSNEQF
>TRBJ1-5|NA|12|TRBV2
ASSEGVQGQPQH
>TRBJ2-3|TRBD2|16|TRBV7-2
ASSLVISASGGADTQY
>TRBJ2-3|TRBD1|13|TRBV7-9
ASSFGQGVQDTQY
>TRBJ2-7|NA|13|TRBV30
AWSPRGGAAREQY
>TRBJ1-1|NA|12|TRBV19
ASSIALMNTEAF
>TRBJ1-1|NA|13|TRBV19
ASSINLADRKEAF
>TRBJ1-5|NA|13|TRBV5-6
ASSLGGTFYRPQH
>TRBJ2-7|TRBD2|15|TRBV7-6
ASSRRTTSGDSYEQY
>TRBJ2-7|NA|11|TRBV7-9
ASSLVWSYEQY
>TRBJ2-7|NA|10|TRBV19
ACGRSSYEQY
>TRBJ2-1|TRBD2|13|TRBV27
ASSPQLAGYNEQF
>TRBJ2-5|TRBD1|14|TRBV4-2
ASSQKTGSRQETQY
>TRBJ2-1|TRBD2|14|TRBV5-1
ASSYSGTSGNNEQF
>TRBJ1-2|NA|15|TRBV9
ASSVRPGLLTNYGYT
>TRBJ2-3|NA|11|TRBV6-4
ASSDPSTDTQY
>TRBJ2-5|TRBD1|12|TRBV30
AWSVGQVQETQY
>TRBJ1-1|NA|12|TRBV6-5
ASRPGSRGTEAF
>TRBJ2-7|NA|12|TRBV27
ASSLSRDIYEQY
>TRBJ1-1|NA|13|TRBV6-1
ASSAVGGRRREAF
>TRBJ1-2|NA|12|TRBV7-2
ASTLVTGNYGYT
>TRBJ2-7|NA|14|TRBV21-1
ASSKSGDRGIYEQY
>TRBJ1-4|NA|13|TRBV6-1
ASSEARERSEKLF
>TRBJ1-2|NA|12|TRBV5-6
ASSLGTGLRGYT
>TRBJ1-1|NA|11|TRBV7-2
ASSLEGGGQAF
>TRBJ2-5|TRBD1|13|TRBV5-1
ASSLEGRGRETQY